This T cell receptor beta chain was retrieved from a study of blood T cell repertoires in COVID-19. Background on the study: Acute and convalescent COVID-19 specimens originated in the United States, Italy and Spain. The cDNA or gDNA used as material had been derived from T cells, B-cell-depleted T cells, or PBMCs.

Original processing notes: The assay estimated nucleated cells by amplifying reference gene primers. Sequenced by immunoSEQ multiplex PCR; TCRdb stores in-frame clones only, minus some. The V and J calls and clone size come from that table; D and trimming were worked out from the DNA. The sample has about 150,000 clones, around 83% seen once. V shed 5 bases and J 0 bases; nucleotides not matched to a gene: 13. Germline-derived CDR1 and CDR2 are SQVTM and ANQGSEA. CDR3 length: 18 amino acids. This clone was recorded only once. The chain employs TRBV29-1 and TRBJ2-1; 10 bases are shared with TRBD2. This receptor was obtained from a man aged 45-65 years with active or convalescent COVID-19. What was sequenced was peripheral blood. The CDR3 region has the DNA TGCAGCGTTCTTGGGGAATCTAGCGGGAGATTCTCCTACAATGAGCAGTTCTTC. Protein: CSVLGESSGRFSYNEQFF.